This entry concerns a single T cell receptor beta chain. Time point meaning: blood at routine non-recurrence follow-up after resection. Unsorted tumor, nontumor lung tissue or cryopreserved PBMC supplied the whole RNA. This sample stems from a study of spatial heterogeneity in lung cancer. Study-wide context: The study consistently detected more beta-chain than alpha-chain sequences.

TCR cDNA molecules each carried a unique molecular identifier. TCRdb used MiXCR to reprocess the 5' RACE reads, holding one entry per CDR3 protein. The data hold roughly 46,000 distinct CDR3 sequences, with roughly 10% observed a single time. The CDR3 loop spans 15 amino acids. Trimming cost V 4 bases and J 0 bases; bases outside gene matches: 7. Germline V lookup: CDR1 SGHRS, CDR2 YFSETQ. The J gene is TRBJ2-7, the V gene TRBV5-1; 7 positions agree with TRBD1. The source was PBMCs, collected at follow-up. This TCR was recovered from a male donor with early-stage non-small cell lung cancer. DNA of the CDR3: TGCGCCAGCAGCCACGACGGGACAGTCTCCTACGAGCAGTACTTC. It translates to CASSHDGTVSYEQYF.